This T cell receptor (beta chain) was captured by sequencing in a study of OX40 agonist ivuxolimab in advanced cancers. Study in general: Cancers in dose escalation were hepatocellular, melanoma, renal cell and head and neck.

Trimming removed 5 bases from V and 7 bases from J, with 11 bases in between. Germline CDR1 and CDR2: MNHEY and SVGAGI. This CDR3 comprises 12 residues. The method was immunoSEQ multiplex PCR; TCRdb's version includes in-frame clones alone and lacks a portion of them. Altogether about 61,000 clones are present, roughly four fifths being singletons, with the ten largest covering around 3.3%. This chain links TRBV6-5 with TRBJ1-1; maybe TRBD1 (6 bases). This specimen was CD4+ or CD8+ T cells sorted from blood, taken in a trial of the OX40 agonist ivuxolimab. The receptor comes from an adult with an advanced solid tumor such as melanoma, head and neck, liver or kidney cancer. The CDR3 loop is CASSKQGGEAFF. In DNA, the CDR3 is TGTGCCAGCAGTAAACAGGGTGGTGAAGCTTTCTTT.